Included here is one T cell receptor (beta chain) sequence, with context. Its cognate antigen is unknown. Sequenced by immunoSEQ multiplex PCR; TCRdb stores in-frame clones only, minus some. The sample records some 66,000 clones, roughly 86% being singletons. The CDR3 has 16 residues. Germline V CDR1 and CDR2: SGHRS, YFSETQ. V lost 4 bases, J lost 4 bases, and 8 bases stayed unmatched. The sample comes from a study of T cells in localized non-small cell lung cancer. Study-wide findings and caveats: Among the tissues sampled, uninvolved adjacent lung had the highest T cell clonality, above tumor. Adjacent lung tissue had a median around 50 of the top 100 clones found in the tumor. The study sequenced only one region of the tumor. As a result, intratumor heterogeneity could not be excluded and remains possible. A denser population of T cells in blood accompanied longer overall survival.

The sequence came from a female donor at least 60 years old with stage I lung adenocarcinoma. The genes are TRBV5-1 and TRBJ2-3; 11 bases are a match to TRBD2. Sequences were derived from peripheral blood, sampled before any cancer treatment. CDR3 residues: CASSKPLAGAADTQYF. The CDR3 DNA follows: TGCGCCAGCAGCAAACCACTAGCGGGAGCAGCAGATACGCAGTATTTT.